This T cell receptor (beta chain) was documented in a study of blood T cell repertoires in COVID-19. Study summary: Both acute and convalescent COVID-19 samples were obtained from the United States, Italy and Spain. T cells, B-cell-depleted T cells, or PBMCs provided the cDNA or gDNA that served as material.

Study processing details: Reference gene primer amplification yielded estimated nucleated cell counts. Method: immunoSEQ multiplex PCR; TCRdb's copy keeps in-frame clones and lacks some. V, J and clone size reflect that table, while D and trimming were determined from the DNA. The repertoire holds around 160,000 clones, approximately 78% seen once, with roughly a tenth in the top ten. The junction had 4 bases not matched to a gene; V was cut back by 3 bases and J by 2 bases. CDR1 LNHNV and CDR2 YYDKDF come from the germline V gene (reference sequence). The CDR3 runs 15 residues. The sequencing sample was made of peripheral blood. The V call is TRBV15, the J call TRBJ1-5, with TRBD1 identical over 7 bases. This clonotype originated in a human donor in a cohort sampled during active COVID-19. CDR3 sequence (DNA): TGTGCCACCAGCAGGCCAACAGGGGGCAATCAGCCCCAGCATTTT. Protein product: CATSRPTGGNQPQHF.